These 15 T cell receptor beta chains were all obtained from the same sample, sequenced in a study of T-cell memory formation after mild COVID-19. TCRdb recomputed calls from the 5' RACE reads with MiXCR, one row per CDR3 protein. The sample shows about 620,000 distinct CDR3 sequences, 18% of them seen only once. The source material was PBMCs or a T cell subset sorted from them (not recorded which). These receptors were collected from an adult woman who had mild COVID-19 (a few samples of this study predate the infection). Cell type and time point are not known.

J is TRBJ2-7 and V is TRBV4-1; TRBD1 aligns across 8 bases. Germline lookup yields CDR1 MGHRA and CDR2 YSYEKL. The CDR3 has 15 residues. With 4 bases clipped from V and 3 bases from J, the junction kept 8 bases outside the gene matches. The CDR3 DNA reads TGCGCCAGCAGCCGAGGACAGGGAAGAGACTACGAGCAGTACTTC. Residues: CASSRGQGRDYEQYF.

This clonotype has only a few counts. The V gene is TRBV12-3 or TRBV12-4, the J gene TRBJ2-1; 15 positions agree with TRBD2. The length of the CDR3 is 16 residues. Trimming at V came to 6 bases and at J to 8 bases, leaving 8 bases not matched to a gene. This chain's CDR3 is CASSRTSGGASDEQFF. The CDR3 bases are TGTGCCAGCAGCCGGACTAGCGGGGGGGCCAGTGATGAGCAGTTCTTC.

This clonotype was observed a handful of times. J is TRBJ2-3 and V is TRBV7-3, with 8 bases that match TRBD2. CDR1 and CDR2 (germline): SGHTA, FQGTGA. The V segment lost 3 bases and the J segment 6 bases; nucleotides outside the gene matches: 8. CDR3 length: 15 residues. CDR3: CASSFFRGGLDTQYF. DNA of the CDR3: TGTGCCAGCAGCTTTTTCCGGGGGGGCCTTGATACGCAGTATTTT. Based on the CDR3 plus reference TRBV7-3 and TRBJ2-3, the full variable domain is GAGVSQTPSNKVTEKGKYVELRCDPISGHTALYWYRQSLGQGPEFLIYFQGTGAADDSGLPNDRFFAVRPEGSVSTLKIQRTERGDSAVYLCASSFFRGGLDTQYFGPGTRLTVL.

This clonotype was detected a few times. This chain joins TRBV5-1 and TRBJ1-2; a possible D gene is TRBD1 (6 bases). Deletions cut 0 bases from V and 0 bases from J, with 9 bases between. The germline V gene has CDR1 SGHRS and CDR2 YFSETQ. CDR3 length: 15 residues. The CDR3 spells CASSLEAGANYGYTF. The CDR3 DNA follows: TGCGCCAGCAGCTTGGAGGCAGGGGCTAACTATGGCTACACCTTC.

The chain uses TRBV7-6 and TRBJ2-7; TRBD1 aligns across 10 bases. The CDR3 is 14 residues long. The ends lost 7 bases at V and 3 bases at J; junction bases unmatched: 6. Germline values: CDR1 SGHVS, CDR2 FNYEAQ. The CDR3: CASTPGQGNYEQYF. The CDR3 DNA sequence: TGTGCCAGCACCCCGGGACAGGGGAACTACGAGCAGTACTTC.

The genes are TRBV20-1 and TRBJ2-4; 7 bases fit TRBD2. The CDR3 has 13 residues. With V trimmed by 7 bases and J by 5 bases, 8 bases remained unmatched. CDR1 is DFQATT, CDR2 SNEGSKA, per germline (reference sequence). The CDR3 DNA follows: TGCAGTGGGGGCGGGAGAGGGGAAAACATTCAGTACTTC. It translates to CSGGGRGENIQYF.

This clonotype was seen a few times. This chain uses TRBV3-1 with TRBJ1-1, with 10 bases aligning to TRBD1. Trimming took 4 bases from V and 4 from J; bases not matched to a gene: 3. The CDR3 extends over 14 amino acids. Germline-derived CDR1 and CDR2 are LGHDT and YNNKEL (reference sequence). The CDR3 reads CASSRRDRGTEAFF. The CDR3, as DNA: TGTGCCAGCAGCCGCCGGGACAGGGGCACTGAAGCTTTCTTT. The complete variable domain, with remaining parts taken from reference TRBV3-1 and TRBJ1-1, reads DTAVSQTPKYLVTQMGNDKSIKCEQNLGHDTMYWYKQDSKKFLKIMFSYNNKELIINETVPNRFSPKSPDKAHLNLHINSLELGDSAVYFCASSRRDRGTEAFFGQGTRLTVV.

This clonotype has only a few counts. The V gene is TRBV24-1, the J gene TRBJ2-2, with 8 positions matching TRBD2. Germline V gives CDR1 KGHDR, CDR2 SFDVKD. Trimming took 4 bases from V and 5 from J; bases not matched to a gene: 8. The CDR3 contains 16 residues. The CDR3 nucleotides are TGTGCCACCAGTGACCTAGCGGCTAGCGGGACCGGGGAGCTGTTTTTT. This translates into CATSDLAASGTGELFF.

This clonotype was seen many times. The CDR3 sequence: CASSLGRSSYEQYF. The CDR3 nucleotides are TGTGCCAGCAGTTTGGGACGAAGCTCCTACGAGCAGTACTTC. This rearrangement joins TRBV12-3 or TRBV12-4 to TRBJ2-7; D could derive from TRBD1 or TRBD2 (5 bases each). CDR3 size: 14 residues. V was trimmed by 3 bases and J by 0 bases, leaving 9 bases between them.

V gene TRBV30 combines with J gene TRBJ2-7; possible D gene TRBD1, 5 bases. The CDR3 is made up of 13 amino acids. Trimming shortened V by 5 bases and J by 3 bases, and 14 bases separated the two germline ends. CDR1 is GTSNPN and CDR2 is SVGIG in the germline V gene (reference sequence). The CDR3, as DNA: TGTGCCTGGCAAGGACACCCAAACTACGAGCAGTACTTC. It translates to CAWQGHPNYEQYF.

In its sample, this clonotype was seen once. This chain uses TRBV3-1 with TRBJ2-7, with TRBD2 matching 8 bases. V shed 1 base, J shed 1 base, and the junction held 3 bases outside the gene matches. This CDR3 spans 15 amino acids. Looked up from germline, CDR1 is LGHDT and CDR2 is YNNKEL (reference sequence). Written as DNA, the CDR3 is TGTGCCAGCAGCCAAGCGGCGGGGGGATCCTACGAGCAGTACTTC. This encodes CASSQAAGGSYEQYF.

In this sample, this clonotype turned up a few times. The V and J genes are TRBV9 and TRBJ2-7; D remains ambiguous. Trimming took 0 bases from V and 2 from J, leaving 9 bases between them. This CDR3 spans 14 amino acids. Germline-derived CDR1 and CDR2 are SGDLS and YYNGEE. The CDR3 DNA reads TGTGCCAGCAGCGTAGGGGGTAGCCCCTACGAGCAGTACTTC. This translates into CASSVGGSPYEQYF.

The CDR3 protein is CASSSSYLEGSPLHF. The CDR3 region has the DNA TGTGCCAGCAGTTCCTCCTACCTCGAGGGTTCACCCCTCCACTTT. The chain employs TRBV12-3 or TRBV12-4 and TRBJ1-6; D not certain. V was clipped by 4 bases and J by 9 bases, with 16 bases between them. The CDR3 covers 15 residues.

CDR3 bases: TGTGCCAGCAGCTCCGGGACTAGCGGCAATGAGCAGTTCTTC. It yields the protein CASSSGTSGNEQFF. V usage is TRBV7-2 and J usage is TRBJ2-1; 11 nucleotides agree with TRBD2. The CDR3 covers 14 residues. Germline CDR1 is SGHTA and CDR2 is FQGNSA. Trimming removed 4 bases from V and 6 bases from J; junction bases left unmatched: 2. Based on the CDR3 plus reference TRBV7-2 and TRBJ2-1, the full variable domain is GAGVSQSPSNKVTEKGKDVELRCDPISGHTALYWYRQSLGQGLEFLIYFQGNSAPDKSGLPSDRFSAERTGGSVSTLTIQRTQQEDSAVYLCASSSGTSGNEQFFGPGTRLTVL.

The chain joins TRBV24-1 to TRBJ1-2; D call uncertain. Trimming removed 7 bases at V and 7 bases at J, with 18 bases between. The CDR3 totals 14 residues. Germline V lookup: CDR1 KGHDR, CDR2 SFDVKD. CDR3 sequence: CATSPGLIGRGYTF. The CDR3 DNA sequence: TGTGCCACCAGCCCTGGACTCATCGGTCGTGGCTACACCTTC.